These 15 T cell receptor beta chains were sequenced from one sample in a study of shared clonotypes between healthy human individuals. Clones were read by immunoSEQ multiplex PCR, and TCRdb kept only the in-frame ones, dropping some. The sample includes 2 million to 2.5 million clones, approximately 95% of them seen just once. Sequencing was carried out using naive CD4+ T cells sorted from blood. The subset denotes: CD45RA+ positively selected. The receptors here all came from a man aged 18 to 30 in good health.

The genes are TRBV27 and TRBJ2-1; 11 bases agree with TRBD2. This CDR3 region has 16 residues. Trimming took 2 bases from V and 0 from J; bases not matched to a gene: 0. From germline, CDR1 is MNHEY and CDR2 SMNVEV (reference sequence). CDR3 sequence (DNA): TGTGCCAGCAGTTTACTAGCGGGGGGCTCCTACAATGAGCAGTTCTTC. Protein sequence: CASSLLAGGSYNEQFF.

V is TRBV5-4 and J is TRBJ1-1; 7 positions match TRBD1. V dropped 6 bases and J dropped 8; count of bases not matched to a gene: 13. From germline, CDR1 is SGHNT and CDR2 YYREEE (reference sequence). The length of the CDR3 is 14 residues. This CDR3 reads CASKGGDRRLEAFF. CDR3 DNA sequence: TGTGCCAGCAAAGGAGGGGACAGACGACTGGAAGCTTTCTTT.

V usage is TRBV5-1 and J usage is TRBJ2-2; 8 bases map to TRBD2. Germline CDR1 and CDR2: SGHRS and YFSETQ. The CDR3 is 16 amino acids. V gave up 4 bases and J gave up 4 bases; unmatched junction bases: 9. CDR3 residues: CASSQISGSGTGELFF. For the CDR3, the DNA is TGCGCCAGCAGCCAGATAAGCGGGAGCGGCACCGGGGAGCTGTTTTTT. The entire variable domain, with the rest obtained from reference TRBV5-1 and TRBJ2-2, is as follows: KAGVTQTPRYLIKTRGQQVTLSCSPISGHRSVSWYQQTPGQGLQFLFEYFSETQRNKGNFPGRFSGRQFSNSRSEMNVSTLELGDSALYLCASSQISGSGTGELFFGEGSRLTVL.

The genes are TRBV10-3 and TRBJ1-2, with D maybe TRBD1 (6 bases). Trimming removed 5 bases from V and 5 bases from J, with 21 bases in between. Per the germline V gene, CDR1 is ENHRY and CDR2 is SYGVKD. The CDR3 extends over 16 amino acids. Here the CDR3 DNA reads TGTGCCATCAGTCCGGTCTCGTTGACAGGAGGATATGGCTACACCTTC. This codes for CAISPVSLTGGYGYTF.

The V and J genes are TRBV23-1 and TRBJ2-5; the D gene is possibly TRBD2 (6 bases). TRBV23-1 is assigned to the ORF class and has an uncertain function. Deletions cut 0 bases from V and 6 bases from J, with 14 bases between. The CDR3 is 15 residues long. The CDR3 sequence: CASSQSYREFKTQYF. CDR3 bases: TGCGCCAGCAGTCAATCGTACCGGGAGTTCAAGACCCAGTACTTC.

The gene calls are TRBV5-1 and TRBJ1-2; D gene unclear. V was trimmed by 0 bases and J by 0 bases, leaving 9 bases between them. This CDR3 is 15 amino acids long. Per germline, CDR1 SGHRS and CDR2 YFSETQ. The CDR3 protein is CASSLEGLANYGYTF. CDR3 sequence (DNA): TGCGCCAGCAGCTTGGAGGGTCTAGCTAACTATGGCTACACCTTC.

V and J are TRBV28 and TRBJ1-1; D possibly corresponds to TRBD1 (6 bases). V was pared by 2 bases and J by 0 bases, with 10 bases between. Germline values: CDR1 MDHEN, CDR2 SYDVKM. There are 15 residues in the CDR3. The CDR3 reads CASSLGTYMNTEAFF. The CDR3 nucleotides read TGTGCCAGCAGTTTAGGGACATATATGAACACTGAAGCTTTCTTT.

For the CDR3, the DNA is TGTGCCAGCCACCTGAACACTGAAGCTTTCTTT. It is translated as CASHLNTEAFF. The chain recombines TRBV18 with TRBJ1-1; D is uncertain. V lost 8 bases and J 0 bases, leaving 4 bases between the germline ends. The germline V gene encodes CDR1 KGHSH and CDR2 LQKENI. This CDR3 comprises 11 residues.

The chain carries TRBV6-1 and TRBJ2-7, with 8 bases fitting TRBD1. The CDR3 extends over 16 amino acids. CDR1 is MNHNS, CDR2 SASEGT, per germline. The junction had 9 bases not matched to a gene; V was cut back by 2 bases and J by 3 bases. The CDR3 spells CASSEYTGTGYYEQYF. The CDR3 DNA reads TGTGCCAGCAGTGAATACACCGGGACAGGTTACTACGAGCAGTACTTC.

This chain uses TRBV7-9 with TRBJ2-3; D unresolved. V was pared by 4 bases and J by 4 bases, with 9 bases between. CDR1 is SEHNR, CDR2 FQNEAQ, per germline (reference sequence). The CDR3 runs 13 residues. The CDR3 coding sequence is TGTGCCAGCAGCTCACAGACACCAGATACGCAGTATTTT. This gives the protein CASSSQTPDTQYF.

The gene calls are TRBV7-9 and TRBJ2-3; TRBD2 matches at 12 bases. With 5 bases clipped from V and 5 bases from J, the junction kept 8 bases outside the gene matches. Per the germline V gene, CDR1 is SEHNR and CDR2 is FQNEAQ (reference sequence). The CDR3 extends over 16 amino acids. The CDR3 here is CASSPNPGLAGDTQYF. The CDR3, as DNA: TGTGCCAGCAGCCCGAACCCGGGACTAGCGGGAGATACGCAGTATTTT.

The chain couples TRBV6-5 to TRBJ1-1; D perhaps matches TRBD1 (6 bases). Germline assignment: CDR1 MNHEY and CDR2 SVGAGI. Trimming left V 8 bases short and J 5 bases short, with 18 bases between. CDR3 size: 14 residues. DNA for the CDR3: TGTGCCAGCCTACAGGGAGCCAAGGGGACTGAAGCTTTCTTT. Translation gives CASLQGAKGTEAFF.

The genes are TRBV4-2 and TRBJ1-3; TRBD1 agrees at 8 bases. This CDR3 is built from 17 residues. With 0 bases clipped from V and 4 bases from J, the junction kept 8 bases outside the gene matches. Looked up from germline, CDR1 is LGHNA and CDR2 is YNFKEQ. CDR3 residues: CASSQDQSGQGGNTIYF. CDR3 bases: TGTGCCAGCAGCCAAGATCAGAGCGGACAGGGAGGAAACACCATATATTTT.

V and J are TRBV7-9 and TRBJ2-1; TRBD1 is a possible D gene (6 bases). This CDR3 contains 16 residues. V lost 2 bases and J 11 bases, leaving 22 bases between the germline ends. CDR1 and CDR2 (germline): SEHNR, FQNEAQ (reference sequence). CDR3: CASSLWGRTPGTQQFF. The DNA for the CDR3 is TGTGCCAGCAGCTTATGGGGGAGAACCCCCGGGACACAGCAGTTCTTC. The whole variable domain, filled in from reference TRBV7-9 and TRBJ2-1, reads DTGVSQNPRHKITKRGQNVTFRCDPISEHNRLYWYRQTLGQGPEFLTYFQNEAQLEKSRLLSDRFSAERPKGSFSTLEIQRTEQGDSAMYLCASSLWGRTPGTQQFFGPGTRLTVL.

The chain uses TRBV5-5 and TRBJ1-2; the D is unclear. The CDR3 is made up of 12 amino acids. Germline V gene data show CDR1 as SGHKS and CDR2 as YYEKEE (reference sequence). The V and J ends lost 4 bases and 6 bases respectively, with 10 bases between them. CDR3 amino acids: CASSAEPNGYTF. CDR3 DNA: TGTGCCAGCAGCGCCGAACCAAATGGCTACACCTTC.